This T cell receptor beta chain derives from a study of patients and donors after allogeneic stem cell transplantation. This clonotype occurred a few times. TCRdb independently ran MiXCR on the RT-PCR reads; one entry per CDR3 protein. This repertoire shows about 960,000 distinct CDR3 sequences, around 17% found once; its top ten account for around 5.5%. CDR3 length equals 14 residues. J was trimmed by 4 bases and V by 0 bases; bases with no gene match: 0. Germline values: CDR1 MNHEY, CDR2 SMNVEV (reference sequence). This rearrangement joins TRBV27 to TRBJ1-5; the match to TRBD1 covers 7 bases. The sequencing sample was made of blood, either unsorted or a sorted T cell fraction (not recorded which). The sequence was obtained from a human donor who was either an allogeneic HSCT recipient or a stem cell or donor lymphocyte infusion donor (not recorded which). It is not recorded whose cells these are; they may come from a transplant donor. CDR3 DNA sequence: TGTGCCAGCAGTTTATCACAGGGGAATCAGCCCCAGCATTTT. As protein: CASSLSQGNQPQHF.